This TCR beta chain was identified during a study of blood T cell repertoires in COVID-19 (TCRdb year 2020). Concerning the study at large: Samples from collaborators originated in the United States, Italy and Spain and spanned both the acute and convalescent phases of COVID-19. HLA class I and class II types, where available, came from metadata supplied by the sample provider rather than from assay-based typing. A freely available public database, intended as a resource for researchers studying the immune response to SARS-CoV-2, is where the repertoires were released. The material from the prospective study consisted of cDNA or gDNA derived from T cells, B-cell-depleted T cells, or PBMCs. Deeply sampled blood TCRbeta repertoires from subjects exposed to, actively infected with, or recovered from COVID-19 were included in the dataset. The samples were drawn from two sources: the first 160 participants of the ongoing ImmuneRACE study, and 1,200 or so subjects contributed by 6 global collaborators. The sample metadata nearly always contained a de-identified subject ID, COVID-19 status, age in years and sex. The investigation overall reported the following: The amount of clinical and demographic metadata varied by source and participant and was provided uncurated.

Looking up the germline V gene yields CDR1 SGHRS and CDR2 YFSETQ. The CDR3, from cysteine to phenylalanine, totals 16 residues. Just the 48-base CDR3 DNA is kept, in frame starting at base 1. V is pruned by 3 bases and J by 1 base, leaving 5 bases of the junction without a gene match. TCRbeta CDR3 regions were amplified from genomic DNA by means of the immunoSEQ Assay, a bias-controlled multiplex PCR. The source study handled its data this way. The number of nucleated cells in each sample was estimated by amplification of reference gene primers within the assay. Sequence reads were collapsed and filtered to measure the absolute abundance of every unique TCRbeta CDR3 rearrangement. Productive Simpson clonality was computed per sample as the square root of Simpson's diversity index over productive rearrangements. As stored in TCRdb, this immuneACCESS dataset retains in-frame rearrangements with V and J assigned. A fraction of the clones does not appear; measured against another copy, unresolved V genes explain less than half of the discrepancy, and the remainder lacks a known reason. D and trimming come from the DNA, and the V and J calls and clone size come from that table. The sample includes over 60,000 clones, with roughly 80% observed a single time. The ten most abundant clones make up approximately 12% of the sample.

The collaborating institutions used their own protocols to collect whole blood in K2EDTA tubes. For TCRbeta analysis, collaborator samples were shipped as frozen whole blood, as isolated PBMCs, or as DNA extracted from either sample type. In the case of this clone: Its antigen is currently not known. Nothing much larger sits one base from this clone, and base qualities are not available.

This clonotype was sampled from a human donor in a cohort sampled during active COVID-19. The sample was peripheral blood. The chain was built from TRBV5-1 and TRBJ2-4; TRBD1 aligns with 9 central bases. The DNA sequence follows: TGCGCCAGCAGCTCCCCGACAGGGGGGGCCAAAAACATTCAGTACTTC. Its protein reads: CASSSPTGGAKNIQYF.